This T cell receptor (beta chain) was found in a study of vaccination effects on CD4 cells after COVID-19. On the study more broadly: Wells each received around 2.1 million PBMC, cultured with approximately 10 IU/ml IL-2 and roughly 9.4 ug/ml peptides. The study's findings and limits: Late after vaccination, infection- and vaccine-induced clones showed marked clonal contraction.

The germline CDR1 and CDR2 sequences are SGHRS and YFSETQ. The CDR3 is made up of 14 amino acids. Deletions cut 1 base from V and 3 bases from J, with 8 bases between. Investigators separated out CD4+ T cells once 10 days of culture had passed. Testing of the vaccine recipients showed negative nucleocapsid antibodies and no prior SARS-CoV-2 infection. Sequencing was performed with immunoSEQ multiplex PCR; in TCRdb, only in-frame clones are kept and a portion is missing. In the table there are more than 35,000 clones, around 80% of which are singletons. About this clone itself: As yet, its antigen is unknown.

The clonotype comes from a human donor who received a COVID-19 vaccine. Sequenced here: CD4+ T cells from PBMCs cultured without peptide, sampled before COVID-19 vaccination. The V call is TRBV5-1, the J call TRBJ2-1; D is possibly TRBD1 (5 bases). CDR3 loop: CASSLQGIYNEQFF. The CDR3 DNA reads as TGCGCCAGCAGCTTGCAGGGTATCTACAATGAGCAGTTCTTC.